These 4 T cell receptor beta chains share one sample of origin, sequenced in a study of CD8+ T cells in alopecia areata. Treatment given: oral pan-JAK inhibitor, 5-10 mg twice daily. cDNA reverse transcribed from extracted RNA served as the sequencing template. The repertoire was sequenced with immunoSEQ multiplex PCR; TCRdb's copy has only in-frame clones and lacks some. This table holds approximately 150,000 clones, around 60% found once. The sequenced sample was CD4+ T cells sorted from blood, obtained at week 24, from a patient treated with tofacitinib. The receptors here all came from a human donor with alopecia areata.

The chain is built from TRBV25-1 and TRBJ2-7; 9 nucleotides line up with TRBD1. CDR1 is MGHDK, CDR2 SYGVNS, per germline. This CDR3 comprises 15 residues. V lost 4 bases, J lost 6 bases, and 10 bases stayed unmatched. DNA of the CDR3: TGTGCCAGCAGTGCTCCGGGACAGGGCCTATTCGAGCAGTACTTC. It codes for CASSAPGQGLFEQYF.

The sample holds one count of this clone. The chain has TRBV6-5 and TRBJ2-2, with a tentative D call TRBD1 (6 bases). The germline CDR1 and CDR2 sequences are MNHEY and SVGAGI. V lost 5 bases, J lost 1 base, and 8 bases lay in between. The CDR3 is 14 residues long. Written as DNA, the CDR3 is TGTGCCAGCAGTAAGGACAGGAACACCGGGGAGCTGTTTTTT. Protein: CASSKDRNTGELFF.

CDR3 loop: CASSLDFEGGSYNEQFF. The CDR3 region has the DNA TGTGCCAGCAGCTTAGATTTCGAAGGGGGCTCCTACAATGAGCAGTTCTTC. V is TRBV11-2 and J is TRBJ2-1; D might be TRBD1 (6 bases). From germline, CDR1 is SGHAT and CDR2 FQNNGV. The V end lost 0 bases, the J end lost 0 bases, and 12 bases lay between the germline ends. The CDR3 is made up of 17 amino acids.

This rearrangement joins TRBV7-2 to TRBJ2-1; TRBD2 aligns across 12 bases. Germline lookup yields CDR1 SGHTA and CDR2 FQGNSA. V was clipped by 5 bases and J by 4 bases; unmatched bases: 9. This CDR3 comprises 17 residues. CDR3 nucleotide sequence: TGTGCCAGCAGCGCTGGCCTAGCGGGGGGGCTTTACAATGAGCAGTTCTTC. Its translation is CASSAGLAGGLYNEQFF.